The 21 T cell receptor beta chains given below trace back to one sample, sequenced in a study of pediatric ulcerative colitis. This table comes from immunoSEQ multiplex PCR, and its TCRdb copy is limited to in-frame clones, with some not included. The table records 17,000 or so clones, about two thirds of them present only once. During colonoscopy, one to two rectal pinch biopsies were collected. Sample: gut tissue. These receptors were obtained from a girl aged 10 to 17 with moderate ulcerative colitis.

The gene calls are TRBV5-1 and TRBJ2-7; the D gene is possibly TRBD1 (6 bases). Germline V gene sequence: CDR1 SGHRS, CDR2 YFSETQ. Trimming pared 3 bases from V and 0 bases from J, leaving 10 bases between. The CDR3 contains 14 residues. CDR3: CASSSTGFSYEQYF. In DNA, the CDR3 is TGCGCCAGCAGCTCGACAGGCTTCTCCTACGAGCAGTACTTC.

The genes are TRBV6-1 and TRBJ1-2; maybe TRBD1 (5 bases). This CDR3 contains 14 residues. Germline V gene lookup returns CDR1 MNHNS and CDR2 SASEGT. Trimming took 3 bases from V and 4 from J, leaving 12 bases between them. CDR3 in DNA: TGTGCCAGCAGTGAGGTGCTGGGGGGCTATGGCTACACCTTC. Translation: CASSEVLGGYGYTF.

The CDR3 protein is CASSLVYGGTPLNTGELFF. As DNA, the CDR3 is TGCGCCAGCAGCTTGGTATATGGCGGGACACCCTTAAACACCGGGGAGCTGTTTTTT. The chain links TRBV5-1 to TRBJ2-2, with D perhaps matching TRBD1 or TRBD2 (6 bases each). Trimming took 0 bases from V and 2 from J, leaving 20 bases between them. The CDR3 spans 19 residues. Germline V gene data show CDR1 as SGHRS and CDR2 as YFSETQ.

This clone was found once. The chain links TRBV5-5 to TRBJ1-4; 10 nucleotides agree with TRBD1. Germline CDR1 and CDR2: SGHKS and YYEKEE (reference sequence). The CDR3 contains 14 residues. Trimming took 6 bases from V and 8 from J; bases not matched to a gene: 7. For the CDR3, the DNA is TGTGCCAGCAACAGGGTGGGACAGGGGGAAAAACTGTTTTTT. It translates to CASNRVGQGEKLFF. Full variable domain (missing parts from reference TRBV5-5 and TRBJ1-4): DAGVTQSPTHLIKTRGQQVTLRCSPISGHKSVSWYQQVLGQGPQFIFQYYEKEERGRGNFPDRFSARQFPNYSSELNVNALLLGDSALYLCASNRVGQGEKLFFGSGTQLSVL.

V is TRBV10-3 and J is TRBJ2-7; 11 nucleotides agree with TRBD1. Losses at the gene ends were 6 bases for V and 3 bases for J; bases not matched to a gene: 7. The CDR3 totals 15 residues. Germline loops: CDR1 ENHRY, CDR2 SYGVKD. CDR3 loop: CAIRDLGQGDYEQYF. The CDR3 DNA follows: TGTGCCATCAGAGACCTGGGACAGGGGGACTACGAGCAGTACTTC.

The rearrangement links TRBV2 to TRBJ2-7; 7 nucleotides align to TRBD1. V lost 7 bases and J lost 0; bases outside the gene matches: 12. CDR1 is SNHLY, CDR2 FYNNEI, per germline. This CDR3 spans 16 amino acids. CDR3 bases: TGTGCCAGCACCACCCCAGGGGGTCTGAGCTCCTACGAGCAGTACTTC. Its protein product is CASTTPGGLSSYEQYF.

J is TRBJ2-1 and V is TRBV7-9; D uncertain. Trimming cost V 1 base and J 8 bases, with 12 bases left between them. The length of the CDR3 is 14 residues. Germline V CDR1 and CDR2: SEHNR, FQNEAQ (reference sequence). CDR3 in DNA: TGTGCCAGCAGCTTAGGGGCTAGGTTGTATGAGCAGTTCTTC. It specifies CASSLGARLYEQFF. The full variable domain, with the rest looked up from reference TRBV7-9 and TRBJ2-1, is DTGVSQNPRHKITKRGQNVTFRCDPISEHNRLYWYRQTLGQGPEFLTYFQNEAQLEKSRLLSDRFSAERPKGSFSTLEIQRTEQGDSAMYLCASSLGARLYEQFFGPGTRLTVL.

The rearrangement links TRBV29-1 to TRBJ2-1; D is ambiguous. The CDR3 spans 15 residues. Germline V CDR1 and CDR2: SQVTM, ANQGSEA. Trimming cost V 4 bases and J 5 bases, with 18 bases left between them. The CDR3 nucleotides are TGCAGCGTTGCAACCAGTGGCATAGGGAACAATGAGCAGTTCTTC. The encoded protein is CSVATSGIGNNEQFF.

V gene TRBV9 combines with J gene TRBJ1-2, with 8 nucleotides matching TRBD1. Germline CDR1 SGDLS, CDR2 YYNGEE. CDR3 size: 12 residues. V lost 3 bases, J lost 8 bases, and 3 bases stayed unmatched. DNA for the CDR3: TGTGCCAGCAGCGCGACAGGGGTCGGCTACACCTTC. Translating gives CASSATGVGYTF. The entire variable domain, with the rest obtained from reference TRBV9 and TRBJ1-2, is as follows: DSGVTQTPKHLITATGQRVTLRCSPRSGDLSVYWYQQSLDQGLQFLIQYYNGEERAKGNILERFSAQQFPDLHSELNLSSLELGDSALYFCASSATGVGYTFGSGTRLTVV.

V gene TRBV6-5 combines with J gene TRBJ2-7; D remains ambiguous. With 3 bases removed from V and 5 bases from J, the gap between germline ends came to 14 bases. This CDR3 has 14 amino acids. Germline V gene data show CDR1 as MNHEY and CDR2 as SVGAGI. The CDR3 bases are TGTGCCAGCAGTTATGGCCCCCAAGCCCACGAGCAGTACTTC. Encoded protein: CASSYGPQAHEQYF.

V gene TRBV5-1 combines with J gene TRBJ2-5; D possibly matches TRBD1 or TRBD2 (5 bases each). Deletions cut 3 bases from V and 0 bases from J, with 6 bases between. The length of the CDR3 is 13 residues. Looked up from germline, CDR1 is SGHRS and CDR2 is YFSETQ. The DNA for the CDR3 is TGCGCCAGCAGCTGGGGACACCAAGAGACCCAGTACTTC. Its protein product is CASSWGHQETQYF.

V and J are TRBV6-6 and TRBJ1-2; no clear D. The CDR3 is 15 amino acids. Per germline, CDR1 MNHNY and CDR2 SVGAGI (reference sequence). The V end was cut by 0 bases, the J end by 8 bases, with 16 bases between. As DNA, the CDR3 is TGTGCCAGCAGTTACTCGAAAGGTCAGGCGGGAGGCTACACCTTC. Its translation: CASSYSKGQAGGYTF.

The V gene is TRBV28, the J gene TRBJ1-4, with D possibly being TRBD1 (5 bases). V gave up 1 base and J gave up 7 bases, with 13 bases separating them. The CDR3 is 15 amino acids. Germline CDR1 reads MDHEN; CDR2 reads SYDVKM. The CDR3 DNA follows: TGTGCCAGCAGTTTATCGGGCCAGGGAAGTGAAAAACTGTTTTTT. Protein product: CASSLSGQGSEKLFF.

The CDR3 DNA follows: TGTGCCAGCTCCAGGTCCCTGTATAGCAATCAGCCCCAGCATTTT. Residues: CASSRSLYSNQPQHF. The chain uses TRBV5-8 and TRBJ1-5; no definite D call. Germline V lookup: CDR1 SGHTS, CDR2 YDEGEE. The CDR3 extends over 15 amino acids. V lost 7 bases and J 0 bases, leaving 14 bases between the germline ends.

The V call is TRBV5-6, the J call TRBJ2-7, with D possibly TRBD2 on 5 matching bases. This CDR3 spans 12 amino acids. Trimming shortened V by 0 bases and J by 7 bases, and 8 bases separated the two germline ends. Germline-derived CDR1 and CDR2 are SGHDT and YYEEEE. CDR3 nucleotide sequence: TGTGCCAGCAGCTTGGCCCAGCGGGAGCAGTACTTC. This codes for CASSLAQREQYF. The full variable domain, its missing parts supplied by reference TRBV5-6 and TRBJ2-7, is DAGVTQSPTHLIKTRGQQVTLRCSPKSGHDTVSWYQQALGQGPQFIFQYYEEEERQRGNFPDRFSGHQFPNYSSELNVNALLLGDSALYLCASSLAQREQYFGPGTRLTVT.

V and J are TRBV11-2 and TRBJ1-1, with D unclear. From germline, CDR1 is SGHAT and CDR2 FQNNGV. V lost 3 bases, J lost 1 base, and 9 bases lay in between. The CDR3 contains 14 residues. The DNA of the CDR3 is TGTGCCAGCAGCTTTTCGGAGAGGAACACTGAAGCTTTCTTT. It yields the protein CASSFSERNTEAFF.

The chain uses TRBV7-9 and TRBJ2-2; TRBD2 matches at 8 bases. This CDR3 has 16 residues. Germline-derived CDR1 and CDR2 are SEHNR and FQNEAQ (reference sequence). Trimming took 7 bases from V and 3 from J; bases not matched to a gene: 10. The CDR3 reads CASIWGAGEYTGELFF. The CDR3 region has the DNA TGTGCCAGCATCTGGGGAGCGGGAGAGTACACCGGGGAGCTGTTTTTT.

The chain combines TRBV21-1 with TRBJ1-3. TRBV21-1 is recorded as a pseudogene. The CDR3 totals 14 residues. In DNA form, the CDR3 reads TGTGCCAGCAGTCCCGAGGGAGGGGGAAACACCATATATTTT. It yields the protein CASSPEGGGNTIYF.

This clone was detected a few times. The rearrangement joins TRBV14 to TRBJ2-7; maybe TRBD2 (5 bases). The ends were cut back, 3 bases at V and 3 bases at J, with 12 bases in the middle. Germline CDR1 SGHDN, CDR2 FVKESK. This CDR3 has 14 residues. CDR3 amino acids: CASSQDLTSYEQYF. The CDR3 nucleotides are TGTGCCAGCAGCCAGGATCTCACTAGCTACGAGCAGTACTTC.

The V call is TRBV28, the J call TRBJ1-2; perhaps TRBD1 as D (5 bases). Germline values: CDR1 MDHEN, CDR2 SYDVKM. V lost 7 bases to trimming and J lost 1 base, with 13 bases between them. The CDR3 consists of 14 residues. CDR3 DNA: TGTGCCAGCAACTCGGCAGGGATTAACTATGGCTACACCTTC. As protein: CASNSAGINYGYTF.

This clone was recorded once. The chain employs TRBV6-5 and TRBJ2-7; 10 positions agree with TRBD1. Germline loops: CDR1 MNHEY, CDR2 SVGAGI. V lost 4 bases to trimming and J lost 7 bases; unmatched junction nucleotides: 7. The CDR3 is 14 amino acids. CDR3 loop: CASSLDRGAEEQYF. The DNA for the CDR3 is TGTGCCAGCAGTTTGGACAGGGGGGCTGAGGAGCAGTACTTC.